This T cell receptor beta chain originates from a study of T cell repertoires in cytomegalovirus infection. Study-level background: It can be stated that public TCR beta signatures indicated CMV infection as well as a matching HLA type. Study findings and constraints: Cumulated frequencies of public TCR beta families served to identify carriers of CMV plus the relevant HLA.

This clonotype was counted many times. Its antigen is unidentified. TCRdb re-derived calls from the reads in MiXCR, one entry per CDR3 protein. Of roughly 630,000 distinct CDR3 sequences listed, roughly a quarter are singletons. This receptor was obtained from a human donor in good health (CMV status not recorded). Some clones in this sample may be carry-over from other donors' samples. Material for sequencing was CD8+ T cells from PBMCs.

In nucleotides, the CDR3 is TGTGCCAGCAGCTTAGTGGTGGAGGGTTGGAACAATGAGCAGTTCTTC. This gives the protein CASSLVVEGWNNEQFF. The V gene is TRBV7-8, the J gene TRBJ2-1, with D possibly matching TRBD2 (6 bases). The CDR3 covers 16 residues. V lost 1 base and J lost 5, with 15 bases in between. Per germline, CDR1 SGHVS and CDR2 FQNEAQ.